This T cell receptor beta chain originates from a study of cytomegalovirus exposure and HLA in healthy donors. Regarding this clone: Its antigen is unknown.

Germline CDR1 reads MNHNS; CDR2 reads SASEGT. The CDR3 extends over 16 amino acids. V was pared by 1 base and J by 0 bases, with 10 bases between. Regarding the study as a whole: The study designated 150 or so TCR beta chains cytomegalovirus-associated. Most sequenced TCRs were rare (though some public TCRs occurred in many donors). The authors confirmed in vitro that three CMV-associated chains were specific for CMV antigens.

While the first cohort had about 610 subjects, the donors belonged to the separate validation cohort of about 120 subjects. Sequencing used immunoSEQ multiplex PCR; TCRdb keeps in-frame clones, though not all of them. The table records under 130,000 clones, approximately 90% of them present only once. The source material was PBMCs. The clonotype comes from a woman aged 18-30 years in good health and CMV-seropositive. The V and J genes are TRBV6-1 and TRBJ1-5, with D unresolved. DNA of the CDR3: TGTGCCAGCAGTGAAGTATTGAGATATAGCAATCAGCCCCAGCATTTT. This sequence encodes CASSEVLRYSNQPQHF.